This T cell receptor (beta chain) was identified in a study of T-cell memory formation after mild COVID-19. There are 15 residues in the CDR3. The V and J ends lost 0 bases and 0 bases respectively, with 8 bases between them. CDR1 and CDR2 from the germline V gene are DFQATT and SNEGSKA (reference sequence). Broader study findings: Clones that contracted from day 15 to 85 were balanced CD4/CD8, while later expanders leaned CD4+.

Barcoded TCR alpha and TCR beta cDNA libraries with UMIs came from 5'RACE using constant-segment primers. TCRdb reprocessed the 5' RACE reads via MiXCR and lists one record per CDR3 protein. The sample lists about 320,000 distinct CDR3 sequences, around an eighth occurring once. In its sample, this clonotype was seen a few times. What it recognizes is unknown. This receptor was taken from a man aged 18 to 30 who had mild COVID-19 (a few samples of this study predate the infection). Cell type and time point are not known. Sequenced sample: PBMCs or a T cell subset sorted from them (not recorded which). This chain links TRBV20-1 with TRBJ1-4; no firm D call. DNA for the CDR3: TGCAGTGCTAGAGATGCGACCACAACTAATGAAAAACTGTTTTTT. It specifies CSARDATTTNEKLFF.